This T cell receptor beta chain was identified in a study of regulatory T cells. Findings of the study overall: Patient repertoires had restricted TRB V-J pairs and skewed V and J usage, most in Tregs.

Patients, 2 to 39 years old, had expanded memory T-cell proportions. With regard to this clone: Antigen unknown.

CDR3 size: 15 residues. The V gene end was trimmed by 3 bases and the J gene end by 2 bases; junction bases not matched to a gene: 7. Per the germline V gene, CDR1 is MNHNS and CDR2 is SASEGT. The PCR used 52 TRBV and 13 TRBJ primers. Only in-frame clones appear in the TCRdb table, and some are missing; sequencing was by immunoSEQ multiplex PCR. The table lists approximately 20,000 clones, approximately 93% of them singletons. The sequenced material came from CD8+ T cells sorted from blood. The TCR comes from a child aged 2 to 15 with CD3G deficiency. The chain employs TRBV6-1 and TRBJ2-7; 7 nucleotides align to TRBD1. CDR3 sequence (DNA): TGTGCCAGCAGTGATCGGCCAGGGGGTCCCTACGAGCAGTACTTC. Its translation is CASSDRPGGPYEQYF.